This T cell receptor (beta chain) appears in the sequencing data of a study of blood T cell repertoires in COVID-19 (dated by TCRdb to 2020 to 2021). In terms of the full investigation: The collaborator samples originated in the United States, Italy and Spain and spanned the acute and convalescent phases of COVID-19. The prospective study material was composed of cDNA or gDNA derived from T cells, B-cell-depleted T cells, or PBMCs. Deeply sampled blood TCRbeta repertoires from subjects exposed to, actively infected with, or recovered from COVID-19 were included in the dataset. The repertoires were made available in a free public database intended to serve as a resource for research on the immune response to SARS-CoV-2. The samples were drawn from two sources: the first 160 participants of the ongoing ImmuneRACE study, and 1,000 to 1,500 subjects contributed by 6 global collaborators. A de-identified subject ID, COVID-19 status, age in years and sex were almost always included in the sample metadata. Where available, HLA class I and class II types were obtained from metadata supplied by the sample provider rather than from assay-based typing.

The CDR3 covers 17 residues, taking in both the cysteine and the phenylalanine. Of the read, only the CDR3 DNA is kept; its 51 bases are in frame from base 1. CDR1 and CDR2 are read off the germline V gene as SGHRS and YFSETQ. Ends trimmed: V by 0 bases, J by 1 base; bases unmatched to a gene: 6. Paper-wide results and their limitations: The amount of clinical and demographic metadata varied by source and participant and was provided uncurated.

This clone was counted a single time. Its recognized antigen is unknown. No base quality values were provided; no much bigger clone lies one nucleotide off. TCRbeta CDR3 regions were amplified from genomic DNA using the immunoSEQ Assay, a bias-controlled multiplex PCR. As for the authors' bioinformatics: The number of nucleated cells in each sample was estimated from the amplification of reference gene primers within the assay. To quantify the absolute abundance of each unique TCRbeta CDR3 rearrangement, sequence reads were collapsed and filtered. For each sample, productive Simpson clonality was calculated by taking the square root of Simpson's diversity index across productive rearrangements. In TCRdb, the immuneACCESS table is reduced to in-frame sequences with V and J assigned. These tables do not hold every clone; where another copy was compared, an unresolved V gene accounts for under half, and the others remain unexplained. That table gives V, J and clone size, and the DNA gave D and trimming. The sample table shows approximately 150,000 clones, and roughly 84% are seen once. The ten largest account for roughly 2% of the sample.

Collaborating institutions collected whole blood in K2EDTA tubes following their own protocols. For TCRbeta analysis, collaborators shipped samples in one of three forms: frozen whole blood, isolated PBMCs, or DNA extracted from either of those sample types. The rearranged chain carries TRBV5-1 and TRBJ2-7; TRBD2 matches 11 bases in the middle. The source of this sequence is an older man with acute or convalescent COVID-19. The specimen sequenced was peripheral blood. The bases are TGCGCCAGCAGCTTGGGACTAGCGGGACGCTATTCCTACGAGCAGTACTTC. Its product reads: CASSLGLAGRYSYEQYF.